This T cell receptor (beta chain) appears in the sequencing data of a study of cytomegalovirus exposure and HLA in healthy donors. Study-level background: Most genotyped donors, around 86% of 398, had Caucasian-associated genetic ancestry. Broader study findings: Cytomegalovirus-associated TCR beta chains were listed, numbering under 200.

PCR involved 60 Vbeta and 13 Jbeta primers. Repertoires were generated with immunoSEQ multiplex PCR, while TCRdb's copy carries only in-frame clones and drops some. The sample records under 200,000 clones, around 78% being singletons. This CDR3 is built from 14 residues. The germline V gene has CDR1 SGHDT and CDR2 YYEEEE. The germline V and J ends were trimmed by 6 bases and 7 bases, with 17 bases remaining between them. This clone was detected a few times. Its antigen is currently unknown. This clonotype was sampled from a woman between 40 and 55 years old in good health and CMV-seronegative. The chain joins TRBV5-6 to TRBJ1-5, with D perhaps matching TRBD1 (6 bases). The sequenced sample consisted of PBMCs. CDR3 nucleotides: TGTGCCAGCACCCGGAGGGGGGGGCGGCAGCCCCAGCATTTT. Protein product: CASTRRGGRQPQHF.